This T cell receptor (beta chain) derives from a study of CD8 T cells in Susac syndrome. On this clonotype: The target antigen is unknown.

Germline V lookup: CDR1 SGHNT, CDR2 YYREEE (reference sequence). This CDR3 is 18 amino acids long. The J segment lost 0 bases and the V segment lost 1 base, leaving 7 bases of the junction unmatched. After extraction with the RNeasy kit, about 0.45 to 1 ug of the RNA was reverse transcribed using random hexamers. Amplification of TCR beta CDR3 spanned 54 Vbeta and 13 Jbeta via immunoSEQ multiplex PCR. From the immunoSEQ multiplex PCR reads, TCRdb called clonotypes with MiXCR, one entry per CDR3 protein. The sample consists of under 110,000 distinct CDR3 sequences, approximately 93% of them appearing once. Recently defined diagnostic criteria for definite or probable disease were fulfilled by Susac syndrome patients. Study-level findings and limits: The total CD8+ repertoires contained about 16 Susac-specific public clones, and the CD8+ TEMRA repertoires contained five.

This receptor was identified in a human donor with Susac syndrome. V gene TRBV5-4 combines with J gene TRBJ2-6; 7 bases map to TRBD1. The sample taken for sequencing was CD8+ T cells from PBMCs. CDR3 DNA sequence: TGTGCCAGCAGCTTGAGGACAGGTCAATTCTCTGGGGCCAACGTCCTGACTTTC. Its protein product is CASSLRTGQFSGANVLTF.